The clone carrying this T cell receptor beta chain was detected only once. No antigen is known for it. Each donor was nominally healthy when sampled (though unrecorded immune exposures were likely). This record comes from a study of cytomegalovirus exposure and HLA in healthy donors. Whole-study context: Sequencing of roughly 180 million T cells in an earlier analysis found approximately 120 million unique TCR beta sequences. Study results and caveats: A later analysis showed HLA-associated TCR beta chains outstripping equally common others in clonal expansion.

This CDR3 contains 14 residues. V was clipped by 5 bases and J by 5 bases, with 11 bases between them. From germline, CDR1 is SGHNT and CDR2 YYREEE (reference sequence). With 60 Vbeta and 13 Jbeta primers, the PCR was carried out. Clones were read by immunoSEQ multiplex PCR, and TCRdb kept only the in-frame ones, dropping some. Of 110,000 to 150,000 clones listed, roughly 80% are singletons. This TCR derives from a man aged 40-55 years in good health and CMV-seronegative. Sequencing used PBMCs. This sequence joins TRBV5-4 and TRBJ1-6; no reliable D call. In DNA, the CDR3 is TGTGCCAGCAGAGCCCTTTTCGATAATTCACCCCTCCACTTT. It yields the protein CASRALFDNSPLHF.